The present T cell receptor (beta chain) was sequenced within a study of esophageal squamous cell carcinoma under preoperative chemotherapy. The J segment lost 4 bases and the V segment lost 9 bases, leaving 16 bases of the junction unmatched. The germline gives CDR1 SGHTA, CDR2 FQGNSA. CDR3 length: 16 amino acids. Time point noted: before preoperative PTX-NDP chemotherapy. Preoperative chemotherapy with paclitaxel-nedaplatin was given to patients before surgery. TCRdb processed the PCR reads anew with MiXCR; each CDR3 protein has one entry. The data hold 15,000 to 20,000 distinct CDR3 sequences, with more than 45% observed a single time.

This sample was gathered from a patient given preoperative chemotherapy. This TCR came from a human donor with esophageal squamous cell carcinoma. The donor label of this sample is uncertain. The V call is TRBV7-2, the J call TRBJ2-5; 8 positions agree with TRBD2. The CDR3 bases are TGTGCCAGTAGGGGACGCGGGGGGCGGGGCACAGAGACCCAGTACTTC. It yields the protein CASRGRGGRGTETQYF.